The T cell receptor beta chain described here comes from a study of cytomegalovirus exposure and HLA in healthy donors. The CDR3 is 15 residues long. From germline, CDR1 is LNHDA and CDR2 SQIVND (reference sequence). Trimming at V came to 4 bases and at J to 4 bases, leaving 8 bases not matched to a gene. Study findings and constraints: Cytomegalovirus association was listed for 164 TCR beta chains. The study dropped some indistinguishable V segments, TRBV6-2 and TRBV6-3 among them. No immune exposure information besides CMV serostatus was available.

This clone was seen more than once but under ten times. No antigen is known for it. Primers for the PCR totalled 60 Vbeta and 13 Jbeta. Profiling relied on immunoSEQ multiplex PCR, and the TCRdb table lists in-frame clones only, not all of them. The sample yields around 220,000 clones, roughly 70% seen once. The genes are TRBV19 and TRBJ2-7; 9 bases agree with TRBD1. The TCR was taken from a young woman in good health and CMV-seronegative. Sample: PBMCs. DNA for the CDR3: TGTGCCAGTAGTAGAAGGGACAGGGCGGGGTACGAGCAGTACTTC. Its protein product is CASSRRDRAGYEQYF.